The 3 T cell receptor beta chains in this list originate from one sample, sequenced in a study of cytomegalovirus exposure and HLA in healthy donors. PCR used 60 Vbeta primers and 13 Jbeta primers. Profiled with immunoSEQ multiplex PCR; TCRdb holds only in-frame clones, not every one. The data show more than 200,000 clones, 82% seen once. Sequencing was carried out using PBMCs. The origin of the receptors is a man between 35 and 55 years old in good health and CMV-seropositive.

The CDR3 sequence is CASREQPSTDTQYF. The CDR3 region has the DNA TGCGCCAGCAGGGAACAGCCGAGCACAGATACGCAGTATTTT. The chain joins TRBV5-1 to TRBJ2-3; no definite D call. Germline V gene sequence: CDR1 SGHRS, CDR2 YFSETQ. V was trimmed by 5 bases and J by 0 bases, leaving 10 bases between them. This CDR3 spans 14 amino acids.

V usage is TRBV5-1 and J usage is TRBJ1-5; the match to TRBD1 covers 12 bases. In germline, CDR1 is SGHRS, CDR2 YFSETQ. The CDR3 sequence is 15 residues long. V trimming: 4 bases; J trimming: 4 bases; junction bases outside the gene matches: 3. The CDR3: CASSPGQGANQPQHF. CDR3 bases: TGCGCCAGCAGCCCGGGACAGGGGGCGAATCAGCCCCAGCATTTT.

This chain connects TRBV5-4 to TRBJ2-7; TRBD1 agrees at 9 bases. CDR1 and CDR2 from the germline V gene are SGHNT and YYREEE (reference sequence). V lost 4 bases and J lost 2; bases outside the gene matches: 10. The CDR3 sequence is 16 residues long. The CDR3 here is CASSHGIRDRAYEQYF. Written as DNA, the CDR3 is TGTGCCAGCAGCCACGGGATCCGGGACAGGGCCTACGAGCAGTACTTC.